This entry lists 4 T cell receptor beta chains sequenced from one sample in a study of molecular identifiers for immune sequencing clone quantification. TCRdb passed the PCR reads through MiXCR, listing each CDR3 protein once. The table lists roughly 55,000 distinct CDR3 sequences, 36% of them singletons. The sample was naive CD8+ T cells from blood, with Jurkat cell RNA spiked in. The subset: FACS-sorted CD8+CD4-CCR7+CD45RA+ naive T cells. The receptors shown here come from a human donor in good health. Some libraries in this study had Jurkat cell RNA spiked in.

The V call is TRBV7-2, the J call TRBJ2-3, with 9 positions matching TRBD2. The germline V gene has CDR1 SGHTA and CDR2 FQGNSA. The CDR3 sequence is 17 residues long. The V segment lost 0 bases and the J segment 1 base; nucleotides outside the gene matches: 5. The DNA for the CDR3 is TGTGCCAGCAGCTTAGCCCAGGTAGCGGGAGGCACAGATACGCAGTATTTT. Amino acids: CASSLAQVAGGTDTQYF.

The chain uses TRBV5-4 and TRBJ2-7; 11 bases match TRBD2. Germline loops: CDR1 SGHNT, CDR2 YYREEE (reference sequence). After removal of 4 bases from V and 6 bases from J, the junction contained 6 bases not matched to a gene. CDR3 size: 14 residues. The CDR3 DNA reads TGTGCCAGCAGCCCATTAGCGGGAGGGCCCGAGCAGTACTTC. Translating gives CASSPLAGGPEQYF.

This clonotype was counted many times. The V call is TRBV7-3, the J call TRBJ2-2, with D perhaps TRBD2 (5 bases). CDR1 and CDR2 from the germline V gene are SGHTA and FQGTGA. The CDR3 sequence is 16 residues long. V was cut by 5 bases and J by 0 bases, with 13 bases left in between. CDR3: CASSPGVDANTGELFF. The CDR3 DNA sequence: TGTGCCAGCAGCCCCGGGGTAGACGCGAACACCGGGGAGCTGTTTTTT.

For this clonotype: This could be a read error, since a much larger clone is one nucleotide away. This chain uses TRBV7-2 with TRBJ2-3, with TRBD1 identical over 10 bases. Germline CDR1 SGHTA, CDR2 FQGNSA. The CDR3 has 18 amino acids. In DNA, the CDR3 is TGTGCCGGCAGCTTTCGAGAGAGCCCAGACAGGGGGCAGGATACGCAGTATTTT. It codes for CAGSFRESPDRGQDTQYF.